The present entry profiles one TCR beta chain with its context. What it binds is unknown. This entry is derived from a study of identical twins. General study findings and limits: The study found weaker excess twin sharing in beta out-of-frame sequences. Whereas memory repertoires showed no such difference, abundant cord blood beta clonotypes carried fewer insertions. Because invariant MAIT and iNKT cells could be present, zero-insertion analyses could be partly confounded.

The CDR3 loop spans 12 amino acids. Trimming removed 5 bases from V and 10 bases from J, with 14 bases in between. Germline assignment: CDR1 MNHEY and CDR2 SMNVEV (reference sequence). Template switching (which added a universal primer site) was used, and cDNA carried unique molecular identifiers. TCRdb re-analysed the 5' RACE reads in MiXCR, keeping a single row per CDR3 protein. This table has 300,000 to 400,000 distinct CDR3 sequences, roughly 9% appearing once. The TCR originated in a woman in her forties or fifties in good health. Material: naive T cells sorted from blood. This chain joins TRBV27 and TRBJ1-1; possibly TRBD1 for D (6 bases). CDR3 in DNA: TGTGCCAGCAGTCCGAGAGGGGGGAGAGCTTTCTTT. Protein product: CASSPRGGRAFF.